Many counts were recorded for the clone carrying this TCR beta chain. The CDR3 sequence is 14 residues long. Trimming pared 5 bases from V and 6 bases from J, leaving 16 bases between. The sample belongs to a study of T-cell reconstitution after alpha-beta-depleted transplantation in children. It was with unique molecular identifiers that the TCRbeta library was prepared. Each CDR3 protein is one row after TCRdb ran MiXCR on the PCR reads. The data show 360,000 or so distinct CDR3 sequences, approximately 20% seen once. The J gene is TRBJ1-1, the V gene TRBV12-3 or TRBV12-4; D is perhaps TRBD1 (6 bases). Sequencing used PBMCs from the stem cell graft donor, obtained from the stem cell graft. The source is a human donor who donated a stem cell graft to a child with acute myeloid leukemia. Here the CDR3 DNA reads TGTGCCAGCAGTCAACAGGGAGATAATGCTGAAGCTTTCTTT. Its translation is CASSQQGDNAEAFF.